The rows below give T cell receptor beta chains drawn from one sample of a study of cytomegalovirus exposure and HLA in healthy donors. Here immunoSEQ multiplex PCR was the method, and the copy in TCRdb shows in-frame clones only, minus some. The data hold some 100,000 clones, with roughly 80% observed a single time. The sample consisted of PBMCs. These receptors came from a middle-aged woman in good health and CMV-seropositive. Both conserved end residues are part of each CDR3. The D gene is left open where the match is weak. The listing skips clone size in some rows; elsewhere it reads once, few, many or a size class.

DNA: TGTGCCAGTAGTATCGATGGGGGGGATGAGCAGTTCTTC
CDR3: CASSIDGGDEQFF
size: few
D: TRBD2
V: TRBV19
length: 13
J: TRBJ2-1

DNA: TGTGCCAGCAGCCTCGGACAGGGGATTGCTTTCTTT
CDR3: CASSLGQGIAFF
size: NA
D: TRBD1
V: TRBV5-8
length: 12
J: TRBJ1-1

DNA: TGTGCCTGGAATCCCAGGGAAACAGATACGCAGTATTTT
CDR3: CAWNPRETDTQYF
size: NA
D: NA
V: TRBV30
length: 13
J: TRBJ2-3

DNA: TGTGCCAGCAGCTTCGTCGCAGGGCCCCAAGAGACCCAGTACTTC
CDR3: CASSFVAGPQETQYF
size: NA
D: NA
V: TRBV7-2
length: 15
J: TRBJ2-5

DNA: TGTGCCAGCAGCTTCGCCCCCGAGCTAGCGGGGGACTCCTACAATGAGCAGTTCTTC
CDR3: CASSFAPELAGDSYNEQFF
size: NA
D: TRBD2
V: TRBV7-8
length: 19
J: TRBJ2-1

DNA: TGTGCCAGCAGTCCCCCTTCAGGGGCGTGGGGCTACACCTTC
CDR3: CASSPPSGAWGYTF
size: NA
D: NA
V: TRBV28
length: 14
J: TRBJ1-2

DNA: TGTGCCAGCAGTTTATTCCGTAGGGGGAACACTGAAGCTTTCTTT
CDR3: CASSLFRRGNTEAFF
size: once
D: NA
V: TRBV27
length: 15
J: TRBJ1-1

DNA: TGTGCCAGCAGCTCTGTAACGGGCGAGCAGTACTTC
CDR3: CASSSVTGEQYF
size: NA
D: NA
V: TRBV11-2
length: 12
J: TRBJ2-7

DNA: TGTGCCAGCAGCCCCCGACTAGCGGGACCTCGGGATACGCAGTATTTT
CDR3: CASSPRLAGPRDTQYF
size: few
D: TRBD2
V: TRBV9
length: 16
J: TRBJ2-3

DNA: TGTGCCAGCAGTAGCGGGGGGGTTGTGGATGAGCAGTTCTTC
CDR3: CASSSGGVVDEQFF
size: NA
D: TRBD2
V: TRBV28
length: 14
J: TRBJ2-1

DNA: TGCGCCAGCAGTGGGGCGGGGGATACGCAGTATTTT
CDR3: CASSGAGDTQYF
size: NA
D: NA
V: TRBV10-1
length: 12
J: TRBJ2-3

DNA: TGTGCCAGCAGCTTCTCTTTACAGAAGCCTGAAGCTTTCTTT
CDR3: CASSFSLQKPEAFF
size: NA
D: NA
V: TRBV5-8
length: 14
J: TRBJ1-1

DNA: TGTGCCAGCAGCCCCAGGACTAGCGGGAGATCAGATACGCAGTATTTT
CDR3: CASSPRTSGRSDTQYF
size: NA
D: TRBD2
V: TRBV7-8
length: 16
J: TRBJ2-3

DNA: TGTGCCAGCTCACCTCCGGGACAGGGGTCAGATACGCAGTATTTT
CDR3: CASSPPGQGSDTQYF
size: NA
D: TRBD1
V: TRBV18
length: 15
J: TRBJ2-3

DNA: TGCGCCAGCAGCCATCTTACTAGCGGGGATTACAATGAGCAGTTCTTC
CDR3: CASSHLTSGDYNEQFF
size: NA
D: TRBD2
V: TRBV4-3
length: 16
J: TRBJ2-1

DNA: TGTGCCACCCAACCGGGAGGGCCGTTGAATGAGCAGTTCTTC
CDR3: CATQPGGPLNEQFF
size: NA
D: TRBD2
V: TRBV6-6
length: 14
J: TRBJ2-1

DNA: TGTGCCAGCCAAAACACAGGAGATTCACCCCTCCACTTT
CDR3: CASQNTGDSPLHF
size: NA
D: NA
V: TRBV27
length: 13
J: TRBJ1-6

DNA: TGTGCCAGCAGCTTTTTGGGGGGACTACAAGAGACCCAGTACTTC
CDR3: CASSFLGGLQETQYF
size: NA
D: TRBD2
V: TRBV7-9
length: 15
J: TRBJ2-5

DNA: TGCGCCAGCCGAAAGCCTGGGGGGTTATGGAATGAGCAGTTCTTC
CDR3: CASRKPGGLWNEQFF
size: NA
D: NA
V: TRBV5-1
length: 15
J: TRBJ2-1

DNA: TGTGCCACCAGCAGAGATCAACTAGCTGAAGAGCAGTACTTC
CDR3: CATSRDQLAEEQYF
size: once
D: NA
V: TRBV15
length: 14
J: TRBJ2-7

DNA: TGTGCCAGCAGAATTACAGGGGGTGAGCAGTTCTTC
CDR3: CASRITGGEQFF
size: NA
D: TRBD1
V: TRBV7-9
length: 12
J: TRBJ2-1

DNA: TGCGCCAGCTCCCAGAGCCTCGGGGAGTCCTACGAGCAGTACTTC
CDR3: CASSQSLGESYEQYF
size: NA
D: NA
V: TRBV5-1
length: 15
J: TRBJ2-7

DNA: TGTGCCAGCAGTGAGACGGGAGGGAACTTTTCACCCCTCCACTTT
CDR3: CASSETGGNFSPLHF
size: NA
D: NA
V: TRBV6-1
length: 15
J: TRBJ1-6

DNA: TGTGCCAGCAGCCAAGCGGCAGATACGCAGTATTTT
CDR3: CASSQAADTQYF
size: once
D: NA
V: TRBV14
length: 12
J: TRBJ2-3

DNA: TGTGCCACCAGGAAAACCTTGTTGGAGGGCTACACCTTC
CDR3: CATRKTLLEGYTF
size: NA
D: NA
V: TRBV15
length: 13
J: TRBJ1-2

DNA: TGTGCCAGCAGCACAGAACAAGAGACCCAGTACTTC
CDR3: CASSTEQETQYF
size: NA
D: NA
V: TRBV5-4
length: 12
J: TRBJ2-5

DNA: TGTGCCAGCAGTGGACAGGGGCCAGATACGCAGTATTTT
CDR3: CASSGQGPDTQYF
size: NA
D: TRBD1
V: TRBV2
length: 13
J: TRBJ2-3

DNA: TGTGCCTGGAGTGTTGAGGACACAGATACGCAGTATTTT
CDR3: CAWSVEDTDTQYF
size: NA
D: NA
V: TRBV30
length: 13
J: TRBJ2-3

DNA: TGTGCCAGCAGTGCTCCGGGACAGGGATCCTATGGCTACACCTTC
CDR3: CASSAPGQGSYGYTF
size: NA
D: TRBD1
V: TRBV27
length: 15
J: TRBJ1-2

DNA: TGTGCCAGCAGCCGTGGACAGAGCACCGGGGAGCTGTTTTTT
CDR3: CASSRGQSTGELFF
size: NA
D: NA
V: TRBV7-3
length: 14
J: TRBJ2-2

DNA: TGTGCCAGCAGCGTGGGGACTCACACTGAAGCTTTCTTT
CDR3: CASSVGTHTEAFF
size: NA
D: NA
V: TRBV5-4
length: 13
J: TRBJ1-1

DNA: TGTGCCAGTAGTACATACAGGGGCCCCCCCTACGAGCAGTACTTC
CDR3: CASSTYRGPPYEQYF
size: NA
D: TRBD1
V: TRBV19
length: 15
J: TRBJ2-7

DNA: TGTGCCAGCAGCCAAGATGCTGGGGACAGCTCCTACGAGCAGTACTTC
CDR3: CASSQDAGDSSYEQYF
size: NA
D: TRBD1
V: TRBV4-2
length: 16
J: TRBJ2-7

DNA: TGCGCCACCCATACCGGGACAGGGACCGGGGAGCTGTTTTTT
CDR3: CATHTGTGTGELFF
size: NA
D: TRBD1
V: TRBV5-1
length: 14
J: TRBJ2-2

DNA: TGTGCCAGCAGCCCTCGATGGGACAGCCCCAAGGCGAGTCGGGAGATCTACAATGAGCAGTTCTTC
CDR3: CASSPRWDSPKASREIYNEQFF
size: NA
D: NA
V: TRBV9
length: 22
J: TRBJ2-1

DNA: TGTGCCAGCAGCTTAAACTCCGAGACCCAGTACTTC
CDR3: CASSLNSETQYF
size: NA
D: NA
V: TRBV7-2
length: 12
J: TRBJ2-5

DNA: TGTGCCAGCAGCTTCGACTTGCTATACGAGCAGTACTTC
CDR3: CASSFDLLYEQYF
size: few
D: NA
V: TRBV21-1
length: 13
J: TRBJ2-7

DNA: TGCGCCAGCAGCTGGGGGGGACAGGGGGGCGAGCAGTACTTC
CDR3: CASSWGGQGGEQYF
size: NA
D: TRBD1
V: TRBV5-1
length: 14
J: TRBJ2-7

DNA: TGTGCCAGCAGCTTAGTCCAGGGTAGCAATGAGCAGTTCTTC
CDR3: CASSLVQGSNEQFF
size: NA
D: NA
V: TRBV13
length: 14
J: TRBJ2-1

DNA: TGTGCCAGCTCACCAGGGACAGCTCATGATAACTATGGCTACACCTTC
CDR3: CASSPGTAHDNYGYTF
size: NA
D: TRBD1
V: TRBV18
length: 16
J: TRBJ1-2

DNA: TGTGCCAGCAGCTTATATGGACAGGGAAACAATCAGCCCCAGCATTTT
CDR3: CASSLYGQGNNQPQHF
size: once
D: TRBD1
V: TRBV7-2
length: 16
J: TRBJ1-5

DNA: TGTGCCAGCAGCAGGACAGGGGGGTCCTACAATGAGCAGTTCTTC
CDR3: CASSRTGGSYNEQFF
size: NA
D: TRBD1
V: TRBV14
length: 15
J: TRBJ2-1

DNA: TGTGCCAGCAGTCCCCCAGGGGCCCTGATCCACGAGCAGTACTTC
CDR3: CASSPPGALIHEQYF
size: NA
D: NA
V: TRBV28
length: 15
J: TRBJ2-7

DNA: TGTGCCAGCAGCTTTTTAACAGGGGCAGGGAGCTCCTACGAGCAGTACTTC
CDR3: CASSFLTGAGSSYEQYF
size: NA
D: TRBD1
V: TRBV7-9
length: 17
J: TRBJ2-7